A single sample gave rise to the 9 T cell receptor beta chains below, sequenced in a study of cytomegalovirus exposure and HLA in healthy donors. The PCR used 60 Vbeta and 13 Jbeta primers. The method was immunoSEQ multiplex PCR; TCRdb's version includes in-frame clones alone and lacks a portion of them. The sample consists of 150,000 or so clones, around 80% of them appearing once. The sequenced sample consisted of PBMCs. These receptor sequences come from a woman aged 45-65 years in good health and CMV-seropositive.

The J gene is TRBJ1-2, the V gene TRBV30, with a possible D match to TRBD1 (6 bases). Germline V lookup: CDR1 GTSNPN, CDR2 SVGIG (reference sequence). This CDR3 comprises 14 residues. Trimming cost V 7 bases and J 0 bases, with 15 bases left between them. CDR3 sequence reads: CALTRTVANYGYTF. The CDR3 DNA follows: TGTGCCTTGACCCGGACAGTAGCTAACTATGGCTACACCTTC.

This clone has only a few counts. Within the sample, other DNA sequences also encode this same CDR3. The chain is built from TRBV6-4 and TRBJ1-6, with D maybe TRBD1 (5 bases). The CDR3 runs 14 residues. The germline CDR1 and CDR2 sequences are MRHNA and SNTAGT. V was pared by 3 bases and J by 7 bases, with 10 bases between. CDR3 sequence (DNA): TGTGCCAGCAGTGAGGGCAGGGTAAATTCACCCCTCCACTTT. It specifies CASSEGRVNSPLHF.

This rearrangement joins TRBV6-4 to TRBJ1-2; D gene unclear. Germline loops: CDR1 MRHNA, CDR2 SNTAGT. V lost 2 bases, J lost 11 bases, and 6 bases lay in between. The length of the CDR3 is 10 residues. The CDR3 nucleotides read TGTGCCAGCAGTGACAGCCCATACACCTTC. Translation gives CASSDSPYTF.

This clone came up a few times. Here the CDR3 DNA reads TGTGCCAGCAGTGAAGGTGACGGACTCAATCAGCCCCAGCATTTT. It is translated as CASSEGDGLNQPQHF. This rearrangement joins TRBV6-1 to TRBJ1-5, with unresolved D. The CDR3 is 15 amino acids. Germline V CDR1 and CDR2: MNHNS, SASEGT. V was clipped by 1 base and J by 3 bases, with 10 bases between them.

The J gene is TRBJ1-2, the V gene TRBV25-1; D is uncertain. Germline-derived CDR1 and CDR2 are MGHDK and SYGVNS. The V and J ends lost 4 bases and 3 bases respectively, with 9 bases between them. This CDR3 is built from 13 residues. CDR3 coding DNA: TGTGCCAGCAGTGGAGCCCTCTACTATGGCTACACCTTC. It translates to CASSGALYYGYTF.

V usage is TRBV30 and J usage is TRBJ1-2; no reliable D call. Trimming left V 0 bases short and J 7 bases short, with 3 bases between. Germline V gives CDR1 GTSNPN, CDR2 SVGIG (reference sequence). The CDR3 consists of 10 residues. The chain's CDR3 is CAWSVSGYTF. In DNA form, the CDR3 reads TGTGCCTGGAGTGTTAGTGGCTACACCTTC. Full variable domain (outside the CDR3, taken from reference TRBV30 and TRBJ1-2): SQTIHQWPATLVQPVGSPLSLECTVEGTSNPNLYWYRQAAGRGLQLLFYSVGIGQISSEVPQNLSASRPQDRQFILSSKKLLLSDSGFYLCAWSVSGYTFGSGTRLTVV.

This clone occurred many times. V is TRBV7-3 and J is TRBJ1-1, with a possible D match to TRBD1 (6 bases). Trimming took off 5 bases at V and 1 base at J, with 11 bases between the two ends. The length of the CDR3 is 14 residues. Germline CDR1 SGHTA, CDR2 FQGTGA. The CDR3 is CASSPAGANTEAFF. DNA for the CDR3: TGTGCCAGCAGCCCCGCAGGGGCGAACACTGAAGCTTTCTTT.

V usage is TRBV6-4 and J usage is TRBJ2-2; D not resolved. Germline values: CDR1 MRHNA, CDR2 SNTAGT. This CDR3 has 13 residues. V was trimmed by 5 bases and J by 4 bases, leaving 8 bases between them. As DNA, the CDR3 is TGTGCCAGCAGTCGAGTTGGCACCGGGGAGCTGTTTTTT. It is translated as CASSRVGTGELFF.

V and J are TRBV5-6 and TRBJ1-1, with D unclear. V was pared by 1 base and J by 7 bases, with 14 bases between. Germline V lookup: CDR1 SGHDT, CDR2 YYEEEE. This CDR3 region has 14 residues. Here the CDR3 DNA reads TGTGCCAGCAGCTTGTGGTGGCGGGTCCATGAAGCTTTCTTT. This translates into CASSLWWRVHEAFF.